This record concerns one TCR beta chain sequence. Its antigen is currently unknown. This was a survey-level run. Only in-frame clones appear in the TCRdb table, and some are missing; sequencing was by immunoSEQ multiplex PCR. The sample carries around 100,000 clones, around 72% recorded once. This sample was taken from a study of fetal regulatory T cell absence and autoimmunity. Overall study results and limits: Oligoclonal TCR enrichment in pancreas over cord blood reached over 85-fold for some clones.

Germline values: CDR1 SGHKS, CDR2 YYEKEE (reference sequence). The CDR3 contains 13 residues. Trimming pared 4 bases from V and 3 bases from J, leaving 11 bases between. This sequence originates from a male donor with IPEX syndrome. V usage is TRBV5-5 and J usage is TRBJ2-7; the D gene could be TRBD1 or TRBD2 (5 bases each). The sequenced sample consisted of pancreas tissue. DNA for the CDR3: TGTGCCAGCAGCGGGGGACCCTTCTACGAGCAGTACTTC. It encodes CASSGGPFYEQYF.